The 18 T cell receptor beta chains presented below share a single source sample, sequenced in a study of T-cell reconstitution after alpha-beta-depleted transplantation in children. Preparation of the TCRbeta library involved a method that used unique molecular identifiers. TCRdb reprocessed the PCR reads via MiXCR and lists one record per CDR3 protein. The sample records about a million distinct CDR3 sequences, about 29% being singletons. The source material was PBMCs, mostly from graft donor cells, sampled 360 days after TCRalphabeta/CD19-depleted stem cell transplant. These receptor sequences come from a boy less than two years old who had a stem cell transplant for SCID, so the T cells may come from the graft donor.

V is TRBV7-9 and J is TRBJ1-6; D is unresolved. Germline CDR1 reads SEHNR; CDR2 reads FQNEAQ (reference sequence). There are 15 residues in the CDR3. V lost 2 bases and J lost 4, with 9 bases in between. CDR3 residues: CASSLLENYNSPLHF. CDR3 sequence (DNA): TGTGCCAGCAGCTTACTGGAGAATTATAATTCACCCCTCCACTTT.

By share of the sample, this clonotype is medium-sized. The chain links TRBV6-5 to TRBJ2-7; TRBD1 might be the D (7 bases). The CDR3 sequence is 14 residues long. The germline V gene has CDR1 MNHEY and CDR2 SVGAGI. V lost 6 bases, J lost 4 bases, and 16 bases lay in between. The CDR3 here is CASSPVEGAYEQYF. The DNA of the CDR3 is TGTGCCAGCAGCCCGGTGGAGGGGGCTTACGAGCAGTACTTC.

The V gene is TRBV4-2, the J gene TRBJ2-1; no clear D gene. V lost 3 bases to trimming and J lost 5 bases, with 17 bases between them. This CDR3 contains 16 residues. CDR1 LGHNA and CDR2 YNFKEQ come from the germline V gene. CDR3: CASSQEDIEVHNEQFF. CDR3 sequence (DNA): TGTGCCAGCAGCCAGGAAGACATAGAGGTCCACAATGAGCAGTTCTTC.

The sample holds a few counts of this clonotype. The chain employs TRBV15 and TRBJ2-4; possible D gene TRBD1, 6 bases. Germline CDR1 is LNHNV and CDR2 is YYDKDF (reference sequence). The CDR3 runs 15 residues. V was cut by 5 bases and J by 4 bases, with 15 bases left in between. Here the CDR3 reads CATSPILQGKNIQYF. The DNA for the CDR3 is TGTGCCACCAGCCCCATCCTGCAGGGGAAAAACATTCAGTACTTC.

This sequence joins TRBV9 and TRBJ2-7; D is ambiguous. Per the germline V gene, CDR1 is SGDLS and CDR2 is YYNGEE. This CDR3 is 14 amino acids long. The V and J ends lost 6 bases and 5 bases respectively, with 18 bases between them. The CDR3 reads CASNTTKGSHEQYF. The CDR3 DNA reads TGTGCCAGCAACACAACGAAGGGTAGCCACGAGCAGTACTTC.

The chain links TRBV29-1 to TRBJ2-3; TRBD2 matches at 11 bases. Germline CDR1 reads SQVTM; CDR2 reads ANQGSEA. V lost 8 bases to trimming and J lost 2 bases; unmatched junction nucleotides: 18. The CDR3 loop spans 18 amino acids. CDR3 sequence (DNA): TGCAGCCTCCTGGTGGGCCTAGCGGGGGGTTTTCCCACAGATACGCAGTATTTT. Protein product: CSLLVGLAGGFPTDTQYF.

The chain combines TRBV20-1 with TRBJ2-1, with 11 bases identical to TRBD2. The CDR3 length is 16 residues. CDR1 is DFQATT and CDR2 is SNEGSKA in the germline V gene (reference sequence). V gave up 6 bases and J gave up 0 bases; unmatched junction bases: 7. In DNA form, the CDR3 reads TGCAGTGCCCGGACTAGCGGGCGTACCTCCTACAATGAGCAGTTCTTC. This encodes CSARTSGRTSYNEQFF.

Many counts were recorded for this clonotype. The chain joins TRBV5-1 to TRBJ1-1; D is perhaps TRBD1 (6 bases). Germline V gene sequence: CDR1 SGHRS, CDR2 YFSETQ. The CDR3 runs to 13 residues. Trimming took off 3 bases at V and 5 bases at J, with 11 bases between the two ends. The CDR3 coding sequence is TGCGCCAGCAGCTCTCAGGGGAGAACTGAAGCTTTCTTT. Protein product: CASSSQGRTEAFF.

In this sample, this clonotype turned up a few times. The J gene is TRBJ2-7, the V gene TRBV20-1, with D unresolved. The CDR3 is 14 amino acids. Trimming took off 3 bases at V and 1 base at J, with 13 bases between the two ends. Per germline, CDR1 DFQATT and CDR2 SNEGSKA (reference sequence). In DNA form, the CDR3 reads TGCAGTGCTAGGGACCCGAAGAAGTCCTACGAGCAGTACTTC. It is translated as CSARDPKKSYEQYF.

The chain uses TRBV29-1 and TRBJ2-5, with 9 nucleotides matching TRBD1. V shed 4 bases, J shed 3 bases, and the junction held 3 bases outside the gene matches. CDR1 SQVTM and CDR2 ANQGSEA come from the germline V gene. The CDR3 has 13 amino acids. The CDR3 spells CSVARDREETQYF. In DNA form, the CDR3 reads TGCAGCGTTGCCCGGGACAGGGAAGAGACCCAGTACTTC.

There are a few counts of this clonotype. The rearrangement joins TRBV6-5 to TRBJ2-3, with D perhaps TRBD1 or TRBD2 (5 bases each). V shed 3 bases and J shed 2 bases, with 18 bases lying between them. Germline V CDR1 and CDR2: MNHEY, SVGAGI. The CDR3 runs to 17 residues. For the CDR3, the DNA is TGTGCCAGCAGTTATACCGGGACCCCGACTCCCACAGATACGCAGTATTTT. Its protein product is CASSYTGTPTPTDTQYF.

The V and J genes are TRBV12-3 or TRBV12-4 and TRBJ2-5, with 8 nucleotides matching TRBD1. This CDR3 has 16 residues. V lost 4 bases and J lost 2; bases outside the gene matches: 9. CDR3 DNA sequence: TGTGCCAGCAGTTGGGGCCGGGACAGGCTACAAGAGACCCAGTACTTC. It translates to CASSWGRDRLQETQYF.

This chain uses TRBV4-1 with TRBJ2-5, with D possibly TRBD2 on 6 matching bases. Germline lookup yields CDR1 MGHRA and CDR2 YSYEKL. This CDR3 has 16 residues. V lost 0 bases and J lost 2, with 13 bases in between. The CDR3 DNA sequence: TGCGCCAGCAGCCAAGAAGTGGCGGGGACGCAAGAGACCCAGTACTTC. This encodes CASSQEVAGTQETQYF.

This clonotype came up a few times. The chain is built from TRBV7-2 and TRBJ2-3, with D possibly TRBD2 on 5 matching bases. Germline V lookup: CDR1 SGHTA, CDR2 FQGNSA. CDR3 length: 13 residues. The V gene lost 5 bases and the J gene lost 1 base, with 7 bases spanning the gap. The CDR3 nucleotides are TGTGCCAGCAGCCGGGAACGCACAGATACGCAGTATTTT. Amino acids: CASSRERTDTQYF.

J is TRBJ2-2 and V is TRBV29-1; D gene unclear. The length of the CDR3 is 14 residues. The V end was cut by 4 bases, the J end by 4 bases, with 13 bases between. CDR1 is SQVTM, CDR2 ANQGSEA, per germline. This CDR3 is CSVALPDPTGELFF. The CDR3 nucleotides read TGCAGCGTTGCGTTGCCTGATCCCACCGGGGAGCTGTTTTTT.

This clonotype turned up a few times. This CDR3 reads CASSWLDNTGELFF. Here the CDR3 DNA reads TGTGCCAGCAGTTGGCTAGACAACACCGGGGAGCTGTTTTTT. The chain joins TRBV12-3 or TRBV12-4 to TRBJ2-2; D gene ambiguous. The length of the CDR3 is 14 residues. The V end lost 4 bases, the J end lost 2 bases, and 8 bases lay between the germline ends.

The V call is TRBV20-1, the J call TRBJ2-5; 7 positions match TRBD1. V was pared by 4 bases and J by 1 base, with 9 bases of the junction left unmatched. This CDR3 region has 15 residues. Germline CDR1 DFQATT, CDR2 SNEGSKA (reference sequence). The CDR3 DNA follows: TGCAGTGCTAACCGAATGACAGGGCTCCAAGAGACCCAGTACTTC. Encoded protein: CSANRMTGLQETQYF.

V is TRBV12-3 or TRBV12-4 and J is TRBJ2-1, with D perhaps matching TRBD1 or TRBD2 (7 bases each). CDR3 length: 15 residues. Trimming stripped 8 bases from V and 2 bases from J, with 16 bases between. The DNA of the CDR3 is TGTGCCAGCCTTCCAGGGGGGGCCGCCTACAATGAGCAGTTCTTC. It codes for CASLPGGAAYNEQFF.